One and the same sample provided the 22 T cell receptor beta chains below, sequenced in a study of cytomegalovirus exposure and HLA in healthy donors. The PCR ran on 60 Vbeta and 13 Jbeta primers. Using immunoSEQ multiplex PCR, the repertoire was profiled, and TCRdb retains in-frame clones only, with some absent. The sample includes approximately 100,000 clones, roughly three quarters of them seen just once. Specimen: PBMCs. These receptors were taken from a man in his forties in good health and CMV-seropositive.

This clone has only one observation. The genes are TRBV28 and TRBJ2-7; 7 bases are a match to TRBD2. CDR1 and CDR2 (germline): MDHEN, SYDVKM. V trimming: 2 bases; J trimming: 2 bases; junction bases outside the gene matches: 3. The CDR3 loop spans 14 amino acids. The CDR3 region has the DNA TGTGCCAGCAGTTTACGCCTAGCGGCCTACGAGCAGTACTTC. This translates into CASSLRLAAYEQYF.

The chain has TRBV9 and TRBJ2-7; TRBD2 is a possible D gene (6 bases). This CDR3 spans 13 amino acids. V was shortened by 2 bases and J by 3 bases, with 9 bases between the two germline ends. The germline V gene encodes CDR1 SGDLS and CDR2 YYNGEE. The CDR3 region has the DNA TGTGCCAGCAGCGTGGGGGGAATCTACGAGCAGTACTTC. Translation gives CASSVGGIYEQYF.

This rearrangement joins TRBV6-1 to TRBJ1-2, with 9 positions matching TRBD1. The germline gives CDR1 MNHNS, CDR2 SASEGT. Trimming at V came to 3 bases and at J to 3 bases, leaving 5 bases not matched to a gene. The CDR3 contains 15 residues. CDR3 region: CASSDLTGGDYGYTF. CDR3 coding DNA: TGTGCCAGCAGTGATTTAACAGGGGGCGACTATGGCTACACCTTC.

The V and J genes are TRBV4-1 and TRBJ2-3; 8 bases are shared with TRBD1. CDR3 size: 16 residues. Unmatched junction bases numbered 6, after V lost 1 base and J lost 3 bases. Germline CDR1 and CDR2: MGHRA and YSYEKL. As DNA, the CDR3 is TGCGCCAGCAGCCAAGCTAGAGACAGGGGTACAGATACGCAGTATTTT. This translates into CASSQARDRGTDTQYF.

The chain joins TRBV5-6 to TRBJ2-7; TRBD2 matches at 11 bases. The CDR3 totals 15 residues. Germline trimming cut 0 bases from V and 2 bases from J; bases unmatched to any gene: 1. Germline V gives CDR1 SGHDT, CDR2 YYEEEE. CDR3: CASSLGSGRAYEQYV. Here the CDR3 DNA reads TGTGCCAGCAGCTTGGGTAGCGGGAGGGCCTACGAGCAGTACGTC.

This clone was found a few times. The CDR3 protein is CASSFDSLAKNIQYF. CDR3 nucleotides: TGTGCCAGCAGCTTCGACAGCCTAGCCAAAAACATTCAGTACTTC. The V and J genes are TRBV7-9 and TRBJ2-4; TRBD1 is a possible D gene (5 bases). CDR3 length: 15 amino acids. V was shortened by 3 bases and J by 0 bases, with 9 bases between the two germline ends. CDR1 and CDR2 (germline): SEHNR, FQNEAQ (reference sequence). Variable domain in full (rest from reference TRBV7-9 and TRBJ2-4): DTGVSQNPRHKITKRGQNVTFRCDPISEHNRLYWYRQTLGQGPEFLTYFQNEAQLEKSRLLSDRFSAERPKGSFSTLEIQRTEQGDSAMYLCASSFDSLAKNIQYFGAGTRLSVL.

The genes are TRBV7-9 and TRBJ1-1; D remains ambiguous. Per the germline V gene, CDR1 is SEHNR and CDR2 is FQNEAQ (reference sequence). The CDR3 covers 15 residues. The V and J ends lost 1 base and 1 base respectively, with 10 bases between them. CDR3: CASSLGAGSNTEAFF. The CDR3 DNA sequence: TGTGCCAGCAGCTTAGGGGCAGGATCGAACACTGAAGCTTTCTTT.

Here the CDR3 reads CASSSNLQPQHF. CDR3 bases: TGTGCCAGCAGCTCCAACTTGCAGCCCCAGCATTTT. The chain uses TRBV7-2 and TRBJ1-5; D unclear. Germline lookup yields CDR1 SGHTA and CDR2 FQGNSA. Trimming cost V 4 bases and J 7 bases, with 8 bases left between them. The CDR3 has 12 residues.

This chain uses TRBV5-1 with TRBJ1-2; 9 positions match TRBD1. Germline V CDR1 and CDR2: SGHRS, YFSETQ. The CDR3 spans 17 residues. Germline trimming cut 1 base from V and 0 bases from J; bases unmatched to any gene: 7. The CDR3 sequence: CASSLLTGGNSNYGYTF. The DNA of the CDR3 is TGCGCCAGCAGCTTGCTGACAGGGGGAAACTCTAACTATGGCTACACCTTC.

DNA of the CDR3: TGCGCCAGCGACATGGGACTAGCGGGAGGATGGGAGACCCAGTACTTC. This codes for CASDMGLAGGWETQYF. The rearrangement links TRBV5-1 to TRBJ2-5, with TRBD2 identical over 15 bases. CDR3 length equals 16 residues. The ends lost 7 bases at V and 5 bases at J; junction bases unmatched: 9. The germline CDR1 and CDR2 sequences are SGHRS and YFSETQ. The whole variable domain, remainder taken from reference TRBV5-1 and TRBJ2-5, is KAGVTQTPRYLIKTRGQQVTLSCSPISGHRSVSWYQQTPGQGLQFLFEYFSETQRNKGNFPGRFSGRQFSNSRSEMNVSTLELGDSALYLCASDMGLAGGWETQYFGPGTRLLVL.

The table lists this clone with a few counts. The chain is built from TRBV5-4 and TRBJ1-4; the D gene is possibly TRBD1 (6 bases). Germline V gene data show CDR1 as SGHNT and CDR2 as YYREEE (reference sequence). CDR3 length: 13 amino acids. Trimming took 4 bases from V and 4 from J, leaving 8 bases between them. The CDR3 spells CASSRTDNEKLFF. In DNA, the CDR3 is TGTGCCAGCAGCCGGACAGATAATGAAAAACTGTTTTTT. The full variable domain, with the rest looked up from reference TRBV5-4 and TRBJ1-4, is ETGVTQSPTHLIKTRGQQVTLRCSSQSGHNTVSWYQQALGQGPQFIFQYYREEENGRGNFPPRFSGLQFPNYSSELNVNALELDDSALYLCASSRTDNEKLFFGSGTQLSVL.

The chain has TRBV6-5 and TRBJ2-3; tentative D call: TRBD2 (5 bases). CDR1 and CDR2 from the germline V gene are MNHEY and SVGAGI. V was trimmed by 2 bases and J by 3 bases, leaving 9 bases between them. The CDR3 has 14 amino acids. CDR3 bases: TGTGCCAGCAGTTACCAAGGGAGTACAGATACGCAGTATTTT. This codes for CASSYQGSTDTQYF.

This clone occurred a few times. The CDR3 DNA reads TGTGCCAGTGCAATCGGGTTAGTCACTGAAGCTTTCTTT. Translated: CASAIGLVTEAFF. V and J are TRBV19 and TRBJ1-1; D unclear. Germline V gives CDR1 LNHDA, CDR2 SQIVND (reference sequence). V lost 8 bases to trimming and J lost 4 bases, with 14 bases between them. The CDR3 totals 13 residues.

The chain is built from TRBV28 and TRBJ2-6; D possibly corresponds to TRBD2 (5 bases). Trimming took 5 bases from V and 2 from J, leaving 22 bases between them. Germline V gene lookup returns CDR1 MDHEN and CDR2 SYDVKM. The CDR3 spans 19 residues. The CDR3 sequence is CASSPRWPGKSTGANVLTF. CDR3 bases: TGTGCCAGCAGTCCACGATGGCCGGGAAAATCAACTGGGGCCAACGTCCTGACTTTC.

The chain recombines TRBV4-1 with TRBJ2-7; TRBD2 matches 8 bases. Germline lookup yields CDR1 MGHRA and CDR2 YSYEKL. The J segment lost 4 bases and the V segment lost 1 base, leaving 6 bases of the junction unmatched. The CDR3 has 15 residues. The CDR3 DNA reads as TGCGCCAGCAGCCAAGGGACACTAGCGGAATACGAGCAGTACTTC. Translated, it gives CASSQGTLAEYEQYF.

The CDR3 nucleotides read TGTGCCAGCAGCAAGAGCTCCGGCGGGAGCTCCTATAATTCACCCCTCCACTTT. It codes for CASSKSSGGSSYNSPLHF. The chain has TRBV4-2 and TRBJ1-6; D is ambiguous. The CDR3 is 18 residues long. Germline loops: CDR1 LGHNA, CDR2 YNFKEQ. V was pared by 5 bases and J by 0 bases, with 17 bases between.

This chain joins TRBV27 and TRBJ2-7; 11 bases line up with TRBD2. The ends lost 5 bases at V and 0 bases at J; junction bases unmatched: 9. CDR3 length: 17 amino acids. Germline V gene sequence: CDR1 MNHEY, CDR2 SMNVEV (reference sequence). Here the CDR3 DNA reads TGTGCCAGCAGTACCGGGACTAGCGGCTCCTCCTCCTACGAGCAGTACTTC. This translates into CASSTGTSGSSSYEQYF.

J is TRBJ2-1 and V is TRBV30; 7 bases match TRBD1. The CDR3 length is 12 residues. Germline V CDR1 and CDR2: GTSNPN, SVGIG (reference sequence). The J segment lost 4 bases and the V segment lost 5 bases, leaving 2 bases of the junction unmatched. CDR3 coding DNA: TGTGCCTGGGGGGGACAGTACAATGAGCAGTTCTTC. Translating it yields CAWGGQYNEQFF. Based on the CDR3 plus reference TRBV30 and TRBJ2-1, the full variable domain is SQTIHQWPATLVQPVGSPLSLECTVEGTSNPNLYWYRQAAGRGLQLLFYSVGIGQISSEVPQNLSASRPQDRQFILSSKKLLLSDSGFYLCAWGGQYNEQFFGPGTRLTVL.

The chain links TRBV5-1 to TRBJ2-7; D might be TRBD1 (6 bases). Per germline, CDR1 SGHRS and CDR2 YFSETQ. CDR3 size: 13 residues. Trimming stripped 1 base from V and 7 bases from J, with 12 bases between. The CDR3, as DNA: TGCGCCAGCAGCTTGATAGGTACAGGGGAGCAGTACGTC. Its translation: CASSLIGTGEQYV.

This clone was seen a few times. The chain joins TRBV27 to TRBJ2-2; D may be TRBD2 (5 bases). V was shortened by 3 bases and J by 8 bases, with 22 bases between the two germline ends. The CDR3 length is 17 residues. Germline lookup yields CDR1 MNHEY and CDR2 SMNVEV (reference sequence). CDR3 nucleotide sequence: TGTGCCAGCAGTTTCGATGGAGGTCGATCGACGAAAGGGGAGCTGTTTTTT. Its protein product is CASSFDGGRSTKGELFF.

V gene TRBV9 combines with J gene TRBJ2-3; 12 bases agree with TRBD2. V was pared by 3 bases and J by 6 bases, with 8 bases of the junction left unmatched. The V gene's germline CDR1 is SGDLS and CDR2 YYNGEE. CDR3 length: 16 amino acids. CDR3 DNA: TGTGCCAGCAGCGCCCGACTAGCGGGAGTGTCGGATACGCAGTATTTT. This encodes CASSARLAGVSDTQYF.

The V gene is TRBV6-5, the J gene TRBJ2-1; D unresolved. This CDR3 comprises 13 residues. Per germline, CDR1 MNHEY and CDR2 SVGAGI. V gave up 3 bases and J gave up 4 bases, with 7 bases separating them. The CDR3 loop reads CASSYSVYNEQFF. The CDR3 nucleotides read TGTGCCAGCAGTTATTCTGTTTACAATGAGCAGTTCTTC.